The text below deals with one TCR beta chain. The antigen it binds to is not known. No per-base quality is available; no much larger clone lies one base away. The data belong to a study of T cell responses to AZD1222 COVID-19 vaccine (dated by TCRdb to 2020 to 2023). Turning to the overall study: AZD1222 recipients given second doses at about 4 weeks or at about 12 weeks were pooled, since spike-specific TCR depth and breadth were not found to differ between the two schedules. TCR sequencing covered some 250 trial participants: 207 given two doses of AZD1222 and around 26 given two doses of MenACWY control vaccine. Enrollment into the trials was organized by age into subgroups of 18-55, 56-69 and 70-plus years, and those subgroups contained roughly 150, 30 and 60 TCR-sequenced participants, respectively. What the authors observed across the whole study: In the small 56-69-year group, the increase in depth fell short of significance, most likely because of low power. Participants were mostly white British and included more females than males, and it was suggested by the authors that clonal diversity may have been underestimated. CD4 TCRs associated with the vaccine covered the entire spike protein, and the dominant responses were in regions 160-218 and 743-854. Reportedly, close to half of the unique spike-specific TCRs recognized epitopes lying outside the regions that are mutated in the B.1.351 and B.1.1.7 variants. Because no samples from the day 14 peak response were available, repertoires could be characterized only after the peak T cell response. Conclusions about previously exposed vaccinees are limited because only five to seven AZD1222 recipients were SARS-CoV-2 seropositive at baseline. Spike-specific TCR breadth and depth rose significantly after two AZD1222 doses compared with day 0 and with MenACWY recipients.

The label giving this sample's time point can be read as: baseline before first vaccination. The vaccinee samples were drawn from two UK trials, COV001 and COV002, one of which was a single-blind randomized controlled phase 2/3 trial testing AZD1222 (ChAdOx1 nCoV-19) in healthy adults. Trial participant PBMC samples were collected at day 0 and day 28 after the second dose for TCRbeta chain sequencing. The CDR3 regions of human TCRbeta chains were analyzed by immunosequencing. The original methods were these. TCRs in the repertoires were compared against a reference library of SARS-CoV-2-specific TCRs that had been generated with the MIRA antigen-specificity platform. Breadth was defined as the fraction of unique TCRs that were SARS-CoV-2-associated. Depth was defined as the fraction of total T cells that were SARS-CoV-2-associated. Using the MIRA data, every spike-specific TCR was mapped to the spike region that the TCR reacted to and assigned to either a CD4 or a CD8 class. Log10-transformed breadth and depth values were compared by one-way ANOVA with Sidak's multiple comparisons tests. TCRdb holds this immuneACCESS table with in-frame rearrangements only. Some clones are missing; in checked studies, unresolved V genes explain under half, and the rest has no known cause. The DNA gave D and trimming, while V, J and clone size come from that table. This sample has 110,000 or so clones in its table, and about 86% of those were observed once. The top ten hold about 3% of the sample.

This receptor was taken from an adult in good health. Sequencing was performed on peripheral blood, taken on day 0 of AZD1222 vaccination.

The CDR3 amino acid sequence is: CASTLGNTGELFF. The nucleotide sequence reads as follows: TGTGCCAGCACCCTCGGAAACACCGGGGAGCTGTTTTTT. The chain was built from TRBV7-9 and TRBJ2-2; no confident D gene assignment can be made. The trim is 7 bases for V and 2 bases for J, with a gap of 8 bases between the germline ends. Inclusive of the bounding cysteine and phenylalanine, the CDR3 is 13 residues long. Just CDR3 DNA is preserved here, 39 bases in frame from base 1. From a lookup of the germline V gene (reference sequence), CDR1 and CDR2 are SEHNR and FQNEAQ.